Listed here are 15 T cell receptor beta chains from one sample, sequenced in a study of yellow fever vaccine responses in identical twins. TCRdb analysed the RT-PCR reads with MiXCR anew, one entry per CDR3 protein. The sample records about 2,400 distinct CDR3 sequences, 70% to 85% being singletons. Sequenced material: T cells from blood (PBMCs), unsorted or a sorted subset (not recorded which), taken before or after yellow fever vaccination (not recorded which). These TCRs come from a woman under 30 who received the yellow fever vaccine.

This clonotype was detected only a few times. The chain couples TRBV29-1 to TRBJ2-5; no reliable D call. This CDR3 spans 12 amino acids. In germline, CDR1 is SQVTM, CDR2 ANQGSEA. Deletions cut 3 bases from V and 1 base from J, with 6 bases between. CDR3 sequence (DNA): TGCAGCGTTGATATGGGCCAAGAGACCCAGTACTTC. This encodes CSVDMGQETQYF.

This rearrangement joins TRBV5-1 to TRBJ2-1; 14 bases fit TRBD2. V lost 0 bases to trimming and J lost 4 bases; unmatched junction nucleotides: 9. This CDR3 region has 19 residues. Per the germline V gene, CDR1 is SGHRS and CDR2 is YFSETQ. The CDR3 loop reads CASSLVGLAGDMGYNEQFF. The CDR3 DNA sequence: TGCGCCAGCAGCTTGGTGGGACTAGCGGGAGATATGGGTTACAATGAGCAGTTCTTC. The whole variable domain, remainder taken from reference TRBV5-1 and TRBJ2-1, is KAGVTQTPRYLIKTRGQQVTLSCSPISGHRSVSWYQQTPGQGLQFLFEYFSETQRNKGNFPGRFSGRQFSNSRSEMNVSTLELGDSALYLCASSLVGLAGDMGYNEQFFGPGTRLTVL.

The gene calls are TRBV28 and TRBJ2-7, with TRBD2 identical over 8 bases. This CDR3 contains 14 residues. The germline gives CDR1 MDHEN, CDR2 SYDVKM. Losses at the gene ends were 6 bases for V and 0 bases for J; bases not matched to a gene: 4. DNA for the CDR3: TGTGCCAGCAGATTAACTAGCGGCTCCTACGAGCAGTACTTC. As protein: CASRLTSGSYEQYF.

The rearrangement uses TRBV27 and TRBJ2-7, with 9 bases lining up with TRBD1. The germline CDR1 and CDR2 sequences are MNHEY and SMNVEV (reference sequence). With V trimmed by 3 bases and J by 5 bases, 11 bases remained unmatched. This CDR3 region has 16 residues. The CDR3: CASSLSLGTGFDEQYF. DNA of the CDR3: TGTGCCAGCAGTTTGTCTTTGGGGACAGGGTTTGACGAGCAGTACTTC.

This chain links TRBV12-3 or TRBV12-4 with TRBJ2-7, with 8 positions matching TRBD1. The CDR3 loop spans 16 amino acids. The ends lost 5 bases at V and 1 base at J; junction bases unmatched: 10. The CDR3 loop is CASSLGQGEGSYEQYF. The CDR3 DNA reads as TGTGCCAGCAGTCTCGGACAGGGTGAGGGTTCCTACGAGCAGTACTTC.

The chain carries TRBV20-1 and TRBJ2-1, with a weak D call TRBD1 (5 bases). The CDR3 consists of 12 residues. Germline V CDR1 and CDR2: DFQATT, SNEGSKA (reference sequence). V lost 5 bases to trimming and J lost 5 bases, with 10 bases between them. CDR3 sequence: CSASRQNNEQFF. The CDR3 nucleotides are TGCAGTGCTTCACGACAGAACAATGAGCAGTTCTTC.

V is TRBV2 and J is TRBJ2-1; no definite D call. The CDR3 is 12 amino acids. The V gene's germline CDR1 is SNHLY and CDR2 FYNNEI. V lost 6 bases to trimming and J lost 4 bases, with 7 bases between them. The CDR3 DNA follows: TGTGCCAGCAGGGGCCTATACAATGAGCAGTTCTTC. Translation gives CASRGLYNEQFF.

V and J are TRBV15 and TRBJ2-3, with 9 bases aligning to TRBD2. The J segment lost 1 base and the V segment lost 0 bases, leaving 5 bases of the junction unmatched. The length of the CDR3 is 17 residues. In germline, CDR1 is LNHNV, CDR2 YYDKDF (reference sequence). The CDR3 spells CATSRDTLAGGTDTQYF. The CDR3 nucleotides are TGTGCCACCAGCAGAGATACCTTAGCGGGGGGCACAGATACGCAGTATTTT.

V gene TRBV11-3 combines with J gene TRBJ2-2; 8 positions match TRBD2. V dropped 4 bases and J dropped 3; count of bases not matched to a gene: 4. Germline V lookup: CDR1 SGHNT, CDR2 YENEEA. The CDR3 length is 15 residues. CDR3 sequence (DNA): TGTGCCAGCAGCTACACGGGGGGGCACACCGGGGAGCTGTTTTTT. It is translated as CASSYTGGHTGELFF.

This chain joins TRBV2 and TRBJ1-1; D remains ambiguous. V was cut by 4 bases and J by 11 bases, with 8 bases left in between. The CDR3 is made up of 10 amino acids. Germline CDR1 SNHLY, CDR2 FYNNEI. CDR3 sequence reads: CASSAGWAFF. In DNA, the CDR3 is TGTGCCAGCAGTGCCGGCTGGGCTTTCTTT.

The CDR3 is CASSLKGLAGGGLNEQFF. The CDR3 DNA sequence: TGTGCCAGCAGCTTAAAAGGACTAGCGGGAGGCGGGCTCAATGAGCAGTTCTTC. The rearrangement links TRBV7-3 to TRBJ2-1, with 14 bases that match TRBD2. The trim removed 1 base at V and 6 bases at J, leaving 8 bases unmatched. The CDR3 is 18 residues long. Per germline, CDR1 SGHTA and CDR2 FQGTGA.

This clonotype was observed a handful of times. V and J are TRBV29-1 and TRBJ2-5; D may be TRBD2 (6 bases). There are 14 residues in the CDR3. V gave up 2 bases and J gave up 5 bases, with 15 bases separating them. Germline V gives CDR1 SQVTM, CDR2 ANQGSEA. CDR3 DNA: TGCAGCGTTGAATTAGGGACGGGGGAGGAGACCCAGTACTTC. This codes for CSVELGTGEETQYF.

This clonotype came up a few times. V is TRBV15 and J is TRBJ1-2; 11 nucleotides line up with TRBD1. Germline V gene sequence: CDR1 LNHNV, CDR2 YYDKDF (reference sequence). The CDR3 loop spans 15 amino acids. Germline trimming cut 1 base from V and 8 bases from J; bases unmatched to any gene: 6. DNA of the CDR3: TGTGCCACCAGCAGAGTGTTCGGACAGGGGGCAGGCTACACCTTC. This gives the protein CATSRVFGQGAGYTF.

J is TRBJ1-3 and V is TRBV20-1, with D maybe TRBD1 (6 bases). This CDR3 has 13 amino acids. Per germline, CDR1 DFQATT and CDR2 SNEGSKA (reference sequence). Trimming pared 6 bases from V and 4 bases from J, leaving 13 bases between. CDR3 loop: CSALRDTGNTIYF. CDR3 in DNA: TGCAGTGCACTAAGGGACACCGGAAACACCATATATTTT.

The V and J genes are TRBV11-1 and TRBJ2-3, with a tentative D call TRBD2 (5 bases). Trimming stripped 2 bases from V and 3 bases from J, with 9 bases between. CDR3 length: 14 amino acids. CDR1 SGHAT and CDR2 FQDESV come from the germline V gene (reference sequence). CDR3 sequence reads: CASSLIAWTDTQYF. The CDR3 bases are TGTGCCAGCAGCTTAATAGCGTGGACAGATACGCAGTATTTT.